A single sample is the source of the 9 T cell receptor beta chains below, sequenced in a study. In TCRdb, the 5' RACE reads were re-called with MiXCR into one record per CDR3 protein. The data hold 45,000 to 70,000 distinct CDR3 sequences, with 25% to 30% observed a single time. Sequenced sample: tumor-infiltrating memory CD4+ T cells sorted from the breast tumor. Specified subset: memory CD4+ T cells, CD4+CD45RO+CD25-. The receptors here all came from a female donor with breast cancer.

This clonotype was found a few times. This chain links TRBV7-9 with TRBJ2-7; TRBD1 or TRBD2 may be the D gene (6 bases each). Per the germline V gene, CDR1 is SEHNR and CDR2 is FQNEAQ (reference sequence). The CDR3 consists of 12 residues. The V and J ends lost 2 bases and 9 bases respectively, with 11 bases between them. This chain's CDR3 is CASSLITGAQYF. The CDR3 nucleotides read TGTGCCAGCAGCTTAATTACGGGGGCGCAGTACTTC.

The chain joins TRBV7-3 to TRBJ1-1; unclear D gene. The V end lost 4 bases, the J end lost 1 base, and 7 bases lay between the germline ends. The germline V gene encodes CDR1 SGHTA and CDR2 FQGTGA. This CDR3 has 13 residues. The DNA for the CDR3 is TGTGCCAGCAGCTGGAAGGCGAACACTGAAGCTTTCTTT. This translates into CASSWKANTEAFF.

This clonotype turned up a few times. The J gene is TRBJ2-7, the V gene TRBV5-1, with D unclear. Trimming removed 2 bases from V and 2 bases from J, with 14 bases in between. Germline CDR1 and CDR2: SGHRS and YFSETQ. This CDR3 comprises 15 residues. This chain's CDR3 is CASSFFSGSAYEQYF. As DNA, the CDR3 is TGCGCCAGCAGCTTTTTTTCCGGGTCGGCCTACGAGCAGTACTTC.

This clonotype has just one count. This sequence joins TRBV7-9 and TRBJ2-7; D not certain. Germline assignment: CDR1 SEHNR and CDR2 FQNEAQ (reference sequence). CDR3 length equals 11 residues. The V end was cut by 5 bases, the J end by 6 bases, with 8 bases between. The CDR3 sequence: CASSALGEQYF. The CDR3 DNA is TGTGCCAGCAGCGCCTTGGGCGAGCAGTACTTC.

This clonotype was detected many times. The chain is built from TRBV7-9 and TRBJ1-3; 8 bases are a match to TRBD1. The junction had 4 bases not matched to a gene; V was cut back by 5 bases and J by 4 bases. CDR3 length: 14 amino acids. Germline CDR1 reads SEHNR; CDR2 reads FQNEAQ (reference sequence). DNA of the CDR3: TGTGCCAGCAGCACCCGGACAGGGGGAAACACCATATATTTT. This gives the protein CASSTRTGGNTIYF.

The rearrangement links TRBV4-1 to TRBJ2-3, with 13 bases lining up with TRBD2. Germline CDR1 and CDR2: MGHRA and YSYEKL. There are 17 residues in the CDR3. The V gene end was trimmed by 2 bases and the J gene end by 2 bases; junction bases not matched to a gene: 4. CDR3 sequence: CASSQQGLAGVTDTQYF. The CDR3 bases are TGCGCCAGCAGCCAACAAGGACTAGCGGGGGTCACAGATACGCAGTATTTT.

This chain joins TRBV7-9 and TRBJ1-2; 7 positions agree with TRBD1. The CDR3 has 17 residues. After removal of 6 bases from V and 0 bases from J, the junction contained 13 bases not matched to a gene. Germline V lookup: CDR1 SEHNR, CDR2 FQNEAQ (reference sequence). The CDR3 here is CASRKPLRDRSNYGYTF. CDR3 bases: TGTGCCAGCAGAAAACCCCTCCGGGACAGATCTAACTATGGCTACACCTTC.

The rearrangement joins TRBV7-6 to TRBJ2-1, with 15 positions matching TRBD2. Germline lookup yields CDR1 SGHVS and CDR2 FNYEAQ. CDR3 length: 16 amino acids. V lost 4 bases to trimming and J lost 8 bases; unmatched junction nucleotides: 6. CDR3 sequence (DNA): TGTGCCAGCAGCTCCGGGACTAGCGGGAGGATGGATGAGCAGTTCTTC. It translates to CASSSGTSGRMDEQFF. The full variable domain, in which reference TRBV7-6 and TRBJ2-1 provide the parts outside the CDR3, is GAGVSQSPRYKVTKRGQDVALRCDPISGHVSLYWYRQALGQGPEFLTYFNYEAQQDKSGLPNDRFSAERPEGSISTLTIQRTEQRDSAMYRCASSSGTSGRMDEQFFGPGTRLTVL.

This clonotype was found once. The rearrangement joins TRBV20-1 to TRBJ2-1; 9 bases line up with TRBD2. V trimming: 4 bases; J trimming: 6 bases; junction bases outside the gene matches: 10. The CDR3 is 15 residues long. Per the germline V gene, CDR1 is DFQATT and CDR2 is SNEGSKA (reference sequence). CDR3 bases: TGCAGTGCTACGGAGGGGACTAGCCGAGGCAATGAGCAGTTCTTC. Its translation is CSATEGTSRGNEQFF.